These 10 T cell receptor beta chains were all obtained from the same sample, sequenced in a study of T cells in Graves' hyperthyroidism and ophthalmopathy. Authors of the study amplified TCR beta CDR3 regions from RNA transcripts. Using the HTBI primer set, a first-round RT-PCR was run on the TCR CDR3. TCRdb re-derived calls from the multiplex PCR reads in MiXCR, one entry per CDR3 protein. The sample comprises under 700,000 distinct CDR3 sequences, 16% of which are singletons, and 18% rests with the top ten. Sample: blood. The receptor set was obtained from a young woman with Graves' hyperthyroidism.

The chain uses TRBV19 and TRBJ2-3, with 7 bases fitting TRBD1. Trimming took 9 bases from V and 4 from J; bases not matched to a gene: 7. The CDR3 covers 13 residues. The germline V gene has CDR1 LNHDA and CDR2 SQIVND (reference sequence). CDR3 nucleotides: TGTGCCAGCGACGGACAGGACGCAGATACGCAGTATTTT. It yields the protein CASDGQDADTQYF.

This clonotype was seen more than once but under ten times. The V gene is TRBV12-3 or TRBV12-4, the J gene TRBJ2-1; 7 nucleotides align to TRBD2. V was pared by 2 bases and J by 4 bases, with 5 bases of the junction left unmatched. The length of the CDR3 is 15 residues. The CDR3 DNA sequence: TGTGCCAGCAGTTTAAGTCTAGCGGCTTACAATGAGCAGTTCTTC. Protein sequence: CASSLSLAAYNEQFF.

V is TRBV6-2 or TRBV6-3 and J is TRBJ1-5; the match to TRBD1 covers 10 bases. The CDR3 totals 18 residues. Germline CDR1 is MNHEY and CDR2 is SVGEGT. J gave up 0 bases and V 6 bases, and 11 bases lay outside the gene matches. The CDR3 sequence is CASRRGDRGGDSNQPQHF. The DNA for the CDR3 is TGTGCCAGCAGAAGAGGGGACAGGGGCGGCGATAGCAATCAGCCCCAGCATTTT.

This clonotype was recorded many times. CDR3 coding DNA: TGTGCCAGCAGTTTTGCCACAGGGAAAAACATTCAGTACTTC. It yields the protein CASSFATGKNIQYF. The chain employs TRBV12-3 or TRBV12-4 and TRBJ2-4; tentative D call: TRBD1 (6 bases). With 3 bases removed from V and 4 bases from J, the gap between germline ends came to 10 bases. This CDR3 region has 14 residues.

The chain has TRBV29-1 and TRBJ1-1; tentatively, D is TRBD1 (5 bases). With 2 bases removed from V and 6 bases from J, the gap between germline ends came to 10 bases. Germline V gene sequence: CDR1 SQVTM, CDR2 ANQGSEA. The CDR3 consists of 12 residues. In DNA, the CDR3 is TGCAGCGTTGAAATGGGGGGGGCTGAAGCTTTCTTT. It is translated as CSVEMGGAEAFF.

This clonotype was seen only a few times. CDR3 sequence: CASSLVSAGPQETQYF. CDR3 coding DNA: TGTGCCAGCAGCTTAGTCTCGGCAGGGCCCCAAGAGACCCAGTACTTC. J is TRBJ2-5 and V is TRBV7-2, with D possibly TRBD1 on 5 matching bases. The CDR3 runs to 16 residues. The ends were cut back, 1 base at V and 1 base at J, with 13 bases in the middle. The germline V gene encodes CDR1 SGHTA and CDR2 FQGNSA.

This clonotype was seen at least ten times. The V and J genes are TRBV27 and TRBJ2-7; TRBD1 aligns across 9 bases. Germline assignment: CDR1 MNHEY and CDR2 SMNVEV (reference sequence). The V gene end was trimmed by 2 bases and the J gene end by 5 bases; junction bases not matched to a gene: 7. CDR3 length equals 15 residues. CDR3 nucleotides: TGTGCCAGCAGTTTACGGACAGGGGTAGGGGACGAGCAGTACTTC. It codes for CASSLRTGVGDEQYF.

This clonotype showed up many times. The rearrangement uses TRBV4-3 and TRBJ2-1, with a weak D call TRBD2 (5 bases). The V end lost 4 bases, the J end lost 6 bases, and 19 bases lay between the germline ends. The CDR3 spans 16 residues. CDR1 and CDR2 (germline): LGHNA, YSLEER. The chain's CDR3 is CASSRRSRGLFNEQFF. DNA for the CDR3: TGCGCCAGCAGCCGTAGATCTCGGGGTTTGTTCAATGAGCAGTTCTTC.

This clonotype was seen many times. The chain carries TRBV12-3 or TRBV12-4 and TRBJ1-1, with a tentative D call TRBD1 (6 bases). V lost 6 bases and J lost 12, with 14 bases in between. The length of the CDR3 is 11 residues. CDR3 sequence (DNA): TGTGCCAGCAGCTGGGGACAAGGACCTTTCTTT. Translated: CASSWGQGPFF.

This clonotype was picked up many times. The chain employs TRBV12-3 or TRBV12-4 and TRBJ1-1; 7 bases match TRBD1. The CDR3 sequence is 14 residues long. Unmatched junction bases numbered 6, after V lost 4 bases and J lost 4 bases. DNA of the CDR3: TGTGCCAGCAGTTCCATCAGGGGGGCCACTGAAGCTTTCTTT. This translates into CASSSIRGATEAFF.